One sample yielded the 30 T cell receptor beta chains listed below, sequenced in a study of regulatory T cells in long-lasting Graves disease. Time point described: newly diagnosed GD, antithyroid drugs for less than 3 months. Preparation of the TCR library used RNA extracted from PBMCs. Arm-PCR of CDR3 regions and iRepertoire HTBI primers were the basis on which TCR beta libraries were built. A single record per CDR3 protein comes from TCRdb applying MiXCR to the multiplex PCR reads. Counted here are 550,000 to 700,000 distinct CDR3 sequences, about 15% occurring once; the ten biggest clones make up 9.5% to 15%. Another study also made use of these data, one on T cells in Graves' hyperthyroidism and ophthalmopathy.

The specimen comprised peripheral blood mononuclear cells (PBMCs), sampled at new diagnosis, from a patient treated with antithyroid drugs. The receptors stem from a man between 18 and 29 years old with Graves disease.

The chain has TRBV30 and TRBJ2-1; 11 positions match TRBD2. The V gene end was trimmed by 1 base and the J gene end by 0 bases; junction bases not matched to a gene: 11. Germline lookup yields CDR1 GTSNPN and CDR2 SVGIG (reference sequence). This CDR3 comprises 19 residues. The CDR3 region is CAWSGPSGRLGYSYNEQFF. The CDR3 nucleotides are TGTGCCTGGAGTGGTCCTAGCGGGAGGTTAGGTTACTCCTACAATGAGCAGTTCTTC.

This clonotype was seen at least ten times. The rearrangement joins TRBV27 to TRBJ2-5; 12 bases are shared with TRBD2. CDR1 and CDR2 from the germline V gene are MNHEY and SMNVEV (reference sequence). Trimming at V came to 6 bases and at J to 4 bases, leaving 6 bases not matched to a gene. The CDR3 has 15 residues. The CDR3 nucleotides are TGTGCCAGCAGCCCGCGACTAGCGGGAGTAGAGACCCAGTACTTC. Amino acid sequence: CASSPRLAGVETQYF.

Only a few counts were recorded for this clonotype. The J gene is TRBJ2-5, the V gene TRBV29-1; D might be TRBD1 or TRBD2, each matching 5 bases. Looked up from germline, CDR1 is SQVTM and CDR2 is ANQGSEA. Trimming left V 6 bases short and J 5 bases short, with 22 bases between. The CDR3 totals 15 residues. DNA of the CDR3: TGCAGCGTGAGCGTAAGGGGACGGAGTCAGGAGACCCAGTACTTC. Residues: CSVSVRGRSQETQYF.

Comment on this clonotype: A much larger clone differs by one base, so this may be a read error. This sequence joins TRBV18 and TRBJ1-2; weak D call: TRBD1 (5 bases). Germline values: CDR1 KGHSH, CDR2 LQKENI. This CDR3 contains 15 residues. Trimming left V 8 bases short and J 5 bases short, with 21 bases between. CDR3 sequence: CASPEIRRGTYGYTF. CDR3 sequence (DNA): TGTGCCAGCCCCGAGATTCGAAGGGGAACTTATGGCTACACCTTC.

A single count supports this clonotype. A far more abundant clone sits one base away, making this likely a read error. The chain has TRBV5-5 and TRBJ2-7; the D is unclear. With the DNA end fitting TRBJ2-1 better, the J assignment may be wrong. Looked up from germline, CDR1 is SGHKS and CDR2 is YYEKEE (reference sequence). The CDR3 spans 17 residues. The CDR3 nucleotides are TGCGCCAGCAGCTTGGGATTCGGATACGGCCTTTACAATAAGCAGTTCTTC. Protein product: CASSLGFGYGLYNKQFF.

This clonotype was seen many times. The V call is TRBV5-1, the J call TRBJ2-1; D is possibly TRBD2 (5 bases). The V end lost 3 bases, the J end lost 2 bases, and 15 bases lay between the germline ends. Germline V gene lookup returns CDR1 SGHRS and CDR2 YFSETQ. The CDR3 spans 16 residues. The CDR3 reads CASSSTGAGAYNEQFF. The CDR3 region has the DNA TGCGCCAGCAGCTCGACCGGAGCCGGGGCCTACAATGAGCAGTTCTTC.

This clonotype was found a few times. The junction differs from germline at one of its ends, possibly a read error. The chain carries TRBV6-9 and TRBJ2-1; 13 bases map to TRBD2. The CDR3 totals 17 residues. CDR1 and CDR2 from the germline V gene are MNHGY and SVAAGI. The CDR3 DNA is TGCGCCAACGAGGGACTAGCGGGAAACTTTACCTACAATGAGCAGTTCTTC. This translates into CANEGLAGNFTYNEQFF.

This clonotype has more than one count but fewer than ten. The chain combines TRBV25-1 with TRBJ1-2; 7 bases line up with TRBD1. The CDR3 spans 14 residues. Germline V CDR1 and CDR2: MGHDK, SYGVNS. The junction had 2 bases not matched to a gene; V was cut back by 4 bases and J by 0 bases. The CDR3 is CASSVQGPNYGYTF. The CDR3 region has the DNA TGTGCCAGCAGTGTACAGGGGCCTAACTATGGCTACACCTTC.

This clonotype occurred a few times. At one of its ends the junction is not consistent with the germline gene, which may arise from a read error. The CDR3 sequence: CASSRGQGPALSSYEQYF. Written as DNA, the CDR3 is TGCGCCAGCAGCCGGGGACAGGGGCCCGCCCTGAGCTCCTACGAGCAATACTTC. The chain is built from TRBV5-1 and TRBJ2-7, with 10 bases aligning to TRBD1. This CDR3 has 18 residues. CDR1 and CDR2 (germline): SGHRS, YFSETQ. The complete variable domain, with remaining parts taken from reference TRBV5-1 and TRBJ2-7, reads KAGVTQTPRYLIKTRGQQVTLSCSPISGHRSVSWYQQTPGQGLQFLFEYFSETQRNKGNFPGRFSGRQFSNSRSEMNVSTLELGDSALYLCASSRGQGPALSSYEQYFGPGTRLTVT.

This clonotype was found many times. The rearrangement joins TRBV24-1 to TRBJ2-5; D not resolved. The CDR3 is 12 amino acids. Trimming removed 4 bases from V and 4 bases from J, with 6 bases in between. Germline CDR1 reads KGHDR; CDR2 reads SFDVKD. CDR3 loop: CATSDPLETQYF. In DNA, the CDR3 is TGTGCCACCAGTGACCCGCTAGAGACCCAGTACTTC.

This clonotype was detected many times. The chain has TRBV6-2 or TRBV6-3 and TRBJ2-5; D possibly corresponds to TRBD2 (6 bases). The CDR3 consists of 17 residues. Trimming took off 2 bases at V and 2 bases at J, with 18 bases between the two ends. Germline values: CDR1 MNHEY, CDR2 SVGEGT. CDR3 sequence (DNA): TGTGCCAGCAGTTACGTGGGTATCGGGGGTTTTCAAGAGACCCAGTACTTC. It encodes CASSYVGIGGFQETQYF.

This clonotype turned up a few times. The V call is TRBV20-1, the J call TRBJ2-7; D is unresolved. V was pared by 3 bases and J by 0 bases, with 15 bases between. Germline V CDR1 and CDR2: DFQATT, SNEGSKA (reference sequence). CDR3 length equals 15 residues. CDR3 amino acids: CSASSPLRNSYEQYF. Written as DNA, the CDR3 is TGCAGTGCTAGTTCCCCCCTTAGGAACTCCTACGAGCAGTACTTC.

This chain uses TRBV19 with TRBJ1-4; the D is unclear. The CDR3 is 14 residues long. The germline V and J ends were trimmed by 9 bases and 4 bases, with 15 bases remaining between them. Germline V gene data show CDR1 as LNHDA and CDR2 as SQIVND (reference sequence). The CDR3 region has the DNA TGTGCCAGCAACGACTTAAGGGTTAATGAAAAACTGTTTTTT. This encodes CASNDLRVNEKLFF.

This clonotype was found a few times. The chain carries TRBV29-1 and TRBJ2-6; D unresolved. CDR1 is SQVTM, CDR2 ANQGSEA, per germline. The CDR3 length is 12 residues. V shed 2 bases and J shed 3 bases, with 2 bases lying between them. The CDR3 region is CSVEYGANVLTF. The CDR3 DNA follows: TGCAGCGTTGAATATGGGGCCAACGTCCTGACTTTC.

This clonotype has at least ten counts. V is TRBV18 and J is TRBJ2-3, with D unclear. The V end lost 0 bases, the J end lost 8 bases, and 6 bases lay between the germline ends. CDR1 is KGHSH and CDR2 is LQKENI in the germline V gene. The CDR3 covers 12 residues. CDR3 sequence reads: CASSPPAVTQYF. CDR3 coding DNA: TGTGCCAGCTCACCACCGGCCGTTACGCAGTATTTT.

This clonotype was observed many times. The rearrangement joins TRBV7-2 to TRBJ2-5; D is possibly TRBD1 (6 bases). CDR1 and CDR2 (germline): SGHTA, FQGNSA. CDR3 size: 15 residues. Trimming removed 5 bases from V and 1 base from J, with 14 bases in between. This CDR3 reads CASSPRDTPQETQYF. CDR3 coding DNA: TGTGCCAGCAGCCCCCGGGACACTCCCCAAGAGACCCAGTACTTC.

This clonotype was observed a few times. This chain uses TRBV5-1 with TRBJ2-7; TRBD2 matches at 15 bases. V lost 0 bases, J lost 6 bases, and 4 bases stayed unmatched. The V gene's germline CDR1 is SGHRS and CDR2 YFSETQ. CDR3 size: 16 residues. The CDR3, as DNA: TGCGCCAGCAGCTTGGAGCCGGGACTAGCGGGAGGCGAGCAGTACTTC. Amino acids: CASSLEPGLAGGEQYF.

This clonotype was seen at least ten times. The chain combines TRBV7-3 with TRBJ2-3, with TRBD2 matching 11 bases. The V and J ends lost 5 bases and 1 base, in that order; junction bases with no gene match: 11. Germline CDR1 reads SGHTA; CDR2 reads FQGTGA. This CDR3 spans 18 amino acids. DNA for the CDR3: TGTGCCAGCAGCCTTTGCCTAGCGGGAGGTCCTTGCACAGATACGCAGTATTTT. Its translation: CASSLCLAGGPCTDTQYF.

In its sample, this clonotype was seen many times. The V gene is TRBV12-3 or TRBV12-4, the J gene TRBJ2-2; D not resolved. The CDR3 is made up of 17 amino acids. V lost 6 bases and J lost 5, with 22 bases in between. In DNA, the CDR3 is TGTGCCAGCAGGATAGGAGTTGGTCCCTGGGATACCGGGGAGCTGTTTTTT. As protein: CASRIGVGPWDTGELFF.

This clonotype appeared many times. The rearrangement joins TRBV6-5 to TRBJ1-5, with unresolved D. Trimming shortened V by 2 bases and J by 5 bases, and 1 base separated the two germline ends. Germline CDR1 and CDR2: MNHEY and SVGAGI. The CDR3 is 11 residues long. CDR3 nucleotide sequence: TGTGCCAGCAGTTACGATCAGCCCCAGCATTTT. It codes for CASSYDQPQHF.

This clonotype has at least ten counts. The rearrangement uses TRBV27 and TRBJ2-1, with 10 bases aligning to TRBD2. CDR3 length: 16 residues. Trimming cost V 2 bases and J 4 bases; bases outside gene matches: 5. Germline V gives CDR1 MNHEY, CDR2 SMNVEV (reference sequence). The CDR3 DNA sequence: TGTGCCAGCAGTTTAAGGGGACTAGCGCGATACAATGAGCAGTTCTTC. Translated, it gives CASSLRGLARYNEQFF.

In this sample, this clonotype turned up a few times. The genes are TRBV5-6 and TRBJ2-5; possibly TRBD2 for D (7 bases). The germline V gene encodes CDR1 SGHDT and CDR2 YYEEEE. V shed 5 bases and J shed 4 bases, with 21 bases lying between them. The CDR3 is 16 residues long. The CDR3 loop reads CASSNAGALSGETQYF. The CDR3 region has the DNA TGTGCCAGCAGTAACGCGGGGGCACTCTCGGGAGAGACCCAGTACTTC. The whole variable domain, remainder taken from reference TRBV5-6 and TRBJ2-5, is DAGVTQSPTHLIKTRGQQVTLRCSPKSGHDTVSWYQQALGQGPQFIFQYYEEEERQRGNFPDRFSGHQFPNYSSELNVNALLLGDSALYLCASSNAGALSGETQYFGPGTRLLVL.

This clonotype has a handful of counts. The genes are TRBV27 and TRBJ2-2; D is unclear. The V end was cut by 5 bases, the J end by 8 bases, with 30 bases between. Germline V lookup: CDR1 MNHEY, CDR2 SMNVEV (reference sequence). This CDR3 is built from 19 residues. The DNA of the CDR3 is TGTGCCAGCAGTCGACACATGGAATACCTACGTCAGCTGGGGGGGGAGCTGTTTTTT. This encodes CASSRHMEYLRQLGGELFF.

This clonotype has a count of ten or more. The V call is TRBV20-1, the J call TRBJ2-7; perhaps D is TRBD1 or TRBD2 (5 bases each). The CDR3 is 13 amino acids. Trimming stripped 4 bases from V and 2 bases from J, with 12 bases between. The germline V gene has CDR1 DFQATT and CDR2 SNEGSKA (reference sequence). The CDR3 protein is CSAIREQTYEQYF. The CDR3 coding sequence is TGCAGTGCTATCAGGGAGCAGACCTACGAGCAGTACTTC.

V is TRBV28 and J is TRBJ2-7; 8 bases match TRBD2. There are 15 residues in the CDR3. Germline V gives CDR1 MDHEN, CDR2 SYDVKM. V was clipped by 7 bases and J by 6 bases; unmatched bases: 14. The CDR3 nucleotides are TGTGCCAGCATCACCGGGGGGGGGGGCCCCCTCGAGCAGTACTTC. This sequence encodes CASITGGGGPLEQYF.

This clonotype was seen many times. CDR3 DNA sequence: TGCGCCAGCAGCCGAGAGTGGATGAACACTGAAGCTTTCTTT. It is translated as CASSREWMNTEAFF. This sequence joins TRBV5-1 and TRBJ1-1, with D hard to call. The CDR3 is 14 amino acids. Germline CDR1 SGHRS, CDR2 YFSETQ. The V and J ends lost 4 bases and 0 bases respectively, with 10 bases between them.

Notes on this clonotype: A much more abundant neighbour one base away suggests this may be a read error. The chain has TRBV11-2 and TRBJ2-7; tentative D call: TRBD2 (5 bases). Germline-derived CDR1 and CDR2 are SGHAT and FQNNGV. CDR3 size: 16 residues. V lost 4 bases, J lost 0 bases, and 16 bases lay in between. The CDR3 DNA reads TGTGCCAGCAGCTCTACGAGGGCAAGGTACTCCTACGAGCAGTACTTC. This sequence encodes CASSSTRARYSYEQYF.

This rearrangement joins TRBV7-9 to TRBJ1-1; 9 bases are shared with TRBD1. V lost 5 bases to trimming and J lost 3 bases; unmatched junction nucleotides: 7. The CDR3 has 15 residues. Germline CDR1 SEHNR, CDR2 FQNEAQ (reference sequence). DNA for the CDR3: TGTGCCAGCAGCGCGTCGGGACAGGGAGACACTGAAGCTTTCTTT. It yields the protein CASSASGQGDTEAFF.

The V call is TRBV29-1, the J call TRBJ2-1; TRBD2 matches at 8 bases. The CDR3 spans 15 residues. V shed 2 bases and J 10 bases; nucleotides not matched to a gene: 13. Per germline, CDR1 SQVTM and CDR2 ANQGSEA. The CDR3 DNA is TGCAGCGTTGAACCCCGGGAGGCCCGGGGGGGAGAGCAGTTCTTC. Residues: CSVEPREARGGEQFF.

This clonotype has ten or more counts. J is TRBJ1-5 and V is TRBV19, with D unresolved. The V end lost 0 bases, the J end lost 3 bases, and 12 bases lay between the germline ends. From germline, CDR1 is LNHDA and CDR2 SQIVND (reference sequence). The CDR3 has 16 residues. As DNA, the CDR3 is TGTGCCAGTAGTATAGATCGAGCCAGTTTCAATCAGCCCCAGCATTTT. It encodes CASSIDRASFNQPQHF.